The rows below give T cell receptor beta chains drawn from one sample of a study of blood T cell repertoires in COVID-19. The protocol was immunoSEQ multiplex PCR, while the TCRdb copy is restricted to in-frame clones and leaves out a portion. The repertoire consists of about 130,000 clones, with 75% to 90% occurring once and the leading ten covering 1.5% to 2%. Sequencing was done on a sample of peripheral blood. Receptors were obtained from a man aged 65 to 85 with acute or convalescent COVID-19. The CDR3 runs from the conserved cysteine through the conserved F or W. The D gene is left open where the match is weak. Size tells how often a clone was seen (once, few, many) or the class of an expanded clone, and some rows leave it out.

TRBJ2-5	-	TRBV5-1	-	CASSLAPSRGETQYF	TGCGCCAGCAGCTTGGCCCCTAGCAGGGGAGAGACCCAGTACTTC
TRBJ1-2	-	TRBV7-9	-	CASSTMSSYGYTF	TGTGCCAGCAGCACCATGAGTTCCTATGGCTACACCTTC
TRBJ1-5	-	TRBV5-6	TRBD1	CASSSRQGYNQPQHF	TGTGCCAGCAGCTCGAGACAGGGATACAATCAGCCCCAGCATTTT
TRBJ2-5	-	TRBV6-5	TRBD1	CASSYGFGTGRQTQYF	TGTGCCAGCAGTTACGGATTTGGGACAGGGCGGCAGACCCAGTACTTC
TRBJ2-6	few	TRBV28	-	CASSYGGSGANVLTF	TGTGCCAGCAGTTACGGAGGCTCTGGGGCCAACGTCCTGACTTTC
TRBJ2-1	-	TRBV4-1	-	CASSHPTSYNEQFF	TGCGCCAGCAGCCACCCGACTAGTTACAATGAGCAGTTCTTC
TRBJ2-1	-	TRBV5-8	-	CASSLRNEQFF	TGTGCCAGCAGCTTGCGGAATGAGCAGTTCTTC
TRBJ2-7	-	TRBV19	-	CASKSGFSYEQYF	TGTGCCAGTAAATCAGGTTTCTCCTACGAGCAGTACTTC
TRBJ2-7	-	TRBV6-5	TRBD1	CASRKGQELYEQYF	TGTGCCAGCAGAAAGGGACAGGAGTTATACGAGCAGTACTTC
TRBJ2-5	-	TRBV19	TRBD2	CASSPTFGGETQYF	TGTGCCAGTAGTCCGACCTTCGGGGGGGAGACCCAGTACTTC
TRBJ2-2	-	TRBV23-1	TRBD2	CASKGSGGAIPGELFF	TGCGCCAGCAAGGGTAGCGGGGGGGCGATTCCCGGGGAGCTGTTTTTT
TRBJ1-2	-	TRBV28	TRBD1	CASNRQGPTYGYTF	TGTGCCAGCAATCGACAGGGCCCAACTTATGGCTACACCTTC
TRBJ1-2	once	TRBV27	TRBD1	CASSVRGTGTAYHYGYTF	TGTGCCAGCAGTGTTAGAGGGACCGGGACAGCCTATCACTATGGCTACACCTTC
TRBJ2-7	-	TRBV3-1/TRBV3-2	TRBD1	CASSRQGASEQYF	TGTGCCAGCAGTCGGCAGGGGGCAAGCGAGCAGTACTTC
TRBJ2-3	once	TRBV25-1	-	CASGRRGGTDTQYF	TGTGCCAGCGGGAGGCGGGGTGGCACAGATACGCAGTATTTT
TRBJ2-2	few	TRBV5-1	TRBD1	CASSETGQVLTGELFF	TGCGCCAGCAGCGAGACCGGACAGGTCCTGACCGGGGAGCTGTTTTTT
TRBJ2-3	-	TRBV7-9	-	CASSSPFEGVGNTQYF	TGTGCCAGCAGCTCGCCCTTCGAGGGGGTGGGGAATACGCAGTATTTT
TRBJ2-7	-	TRBV7-6	TRBD2	CASSAGTSGDHEQYF	TGTGCCAGCAGTGCCGGGACTAGCGGGGACCACGAGCAGTACTTC
TRBJ1-2	-	TRBV5-1	TRBD1	CASSSDRGGYGYTF	TGCGCCAGCAGCTCGGACAGGGGAGGCTATGGCTACACCTTC
TRBJ2-3	-	TRBV10-1	-	CASSERQGEVTDTQYF	TGCGCCAGCAGTGAGAGGCAGGGGGAGGTCACAGATACGCAGTATTTT
TRBJ2-3	-	TRBV9	-	CASSVRDTDTQYF	TGTGCCAGCAGCGTCCGGGACACAGATACGCAGTATTTT
TRBJ1-2	-	TRBV15	TRBD1	CATSREGQGYGYTF	TGTGCCACCAGCAGAGAAGGACAGGGATATGGCTACACCTTC
TRBJ1-1	-	TRBV5-1	TRBD1	CASKGQTNTEAFF	TGCGCCAGTAAGGGACAGACGAACACTGAAGCTTTCTTT
TRBJ2-5	-	TRBV3-1/TRBV3-2	-	CASSQRRDSQGRETQYF	TGTGCCAGCAGCCAGCGACGGGACTCCCAAGGGCGGGAGACCCAGTACTTC
TRBJ2-7	few	TRBV23-1	-	CASSLRWGQVSSYEQYF	TGCGCCAGCAGTCTACGTTGGGGCCAGGTCAGCTCCTACGAGCAGTACTTC
TRBJ1-1	-	TRBV12-3/TRBV12-4	-	CASSLGQKAFF	TGTGCCAGCAGTTTAGGACAGAAAGCTTTCTTT
TRBJ1-4	few	TRBV2	TRBD1	CASSNTGGFEKLFF	TGTGCCAGCAGCAATACAGGGGGCTTTGAAAAACTGTTTTTT
TRBJ2-7	few	TRBV27	-	CASSLALGRTFEQYF	TGTGCCAGCAGTTTGGCGCTCGGACGGACTTTCGAGCAGTACTTC
TRBJ2-7	-	TRBV7-2	-	CASSDIYEQYF	TGTGCCAGCAGTGACATCTACGAGCAGTACTTC
TRBJ2-7	-	TRBV20-1	-	CSASIGAGWNEQYF	TGCAGTGCTAGTATTGGGGCAGGCTGGAACGAGCAGTACTTC
TRBJ2-7	once	TRBV7-8	TRBD1	CASSFGPGQGYYEQYF	TGTGCCAGCAGCTTCGGACCGGGACAGGGGTACTACGAGCAGTACTTC
TRBJ2-3	few	TRBV6-4	TRBD2	CASSERGGRDTQYF	TGTGCCAGCAGTGAACGGGGGGGAAGAGATACGCAGTATTTT
TRBJ1-1	-	TRBV19	-	CASSSGARVNTEAFF	TGTGCCAGTAGTAGCGGCGCCAGGGTGAACACTGAAGCTTTCTTT
TRBJ1-6	few	TRBV19	TRBD1	CASSIYRGNSPLHF	TGTGCCAGTAGTATATACAGGGGGAACTCACCCCTCCACTTT
TRBJ2-7	-	TRBV3-1/TRBV3-2	-	CASSRSYEQYF	TGTGCCAGCAGCCGCAGCTACGAGCAGTACTTC
TRBJ2-7	-	TRBV5-1	TRBD2	CASQAGGPGYEQYF	TGCGCCAGCCAAGCGGGGGGACCCGGCTACGAGCAGTACTTC
TRBJ1-2	-	TRBV19	TRBD1	CASSIGQQGRQGYTF	TGTGCCAGTAGTATAGGGCAACAGGGGCGCCAAGGCTACACCTTC
TRBJ2-3	-	TRBV3-1/TRBV3-2	-	CASSQQTGDTQYF	TGTGCCAGCAGCCAACAAACAGGAGATACGCAGTATTTT
TRBJ1-2	-	TRBV6-2/TRBV6-3	-	CASSPLGDNRSNGYTF	TGTGCCAGCAGCCCTCTAGGAGATAATCGGTCTAATGGCTACACCTTC
TRBJ1-2	-	TRBV9	-	CASSPTRGGHGYTF	TGTGCCAGCAGCCCCACCCGGGGGGGTCATGGCTACACCTTC
TRBJ2-3	-	TRBV27	-	CASSPSVPRTDTQYF	TGTGCCAGCAGCCCTTCAGTCCCACGCACAGATACGCAGTATTTT
TRBJ2-1	-	TRBV29-1	TRBD1	CSVDGTGWRYNEQFF	TGCAGCGTCGACGGGACAGGGTGGAGGTACAATGAGCAGTTCTTC
TRBJ2-5	-	TRBV29-1	TRBD2	CSVESGGVQETQYF	TGCAGCGTTGAGTCGGGGGGGGTCCAAGAGACCCAGTACTTC
TRBJ1-2	-	TRBV5-1	TRBD1	CASSLEIQGPGYTF	TGCGCCAGCAGCTTGGAAATACAGGGGCCGGGCTACACCTTC
TRBJ1-5	-	TRBV3-1/TRBV3-2	-	CASSPRPGGNQPQHF	TGTGCCAGCAGCCCACGCCCAGGGGGCAATCAGCCCCAGCATTTT